Listed here is a single TCR beta chain. The target of this receptor is not known. Base qualities were left out, and no much larger clone turns up one base away. Library construction relied on the immunoSEQ multiplex PCR assay. For the multiplex PCR, a mixture combining 60 forward primers for TCR Vbeta segments and 13 reverse primers for TCR Jbeta segments was used. A multiplex PCR assay on genomic DNA amplified the CDR3 region of rearranged TCR beta genes. On the Illumina HiSeq System, the amplified TCR beta libraries were sequenced as 87-base-pair reads. Concerning the study's data processing: In a later analysis, some 80 million unique TCR beta chains were counted across the roughly 610 repertoires, and roughly 11 million of these chains were shared by at least two donors. Raw reads were error-corrected and collapsed into unique sequences with a nearest-neighbor algorithm that merged closely related sequences to remove PCR and sequencing errors. Alignment of CDR3 sequences to IMGT reference sequences was used to assign V, D and J gene segments. For a sequence to be retained, a match of at least six nucleotides was required to both a V gene segment and a J gene segment. Rearrangements were classified as productive when the CDR3 lacked stop codons and remained in frame with V and J, and all other rearrangements were classified as non-productive. Following IMGT convention, CDR3 was defined as the stretch from the second conserved V-encoded cysteine up to the conserved J-encoded phenylalanine. In an earlier analysis of 550 to 650 of the donors, sequences lacking an unambiguous match to a single V gene segment were excluded. An earlier analysis of about 590 of the donors classified V segments as functional when productive rearrangements were above 56.7% and as segregating when the standard deviation between donors was above 5%. A statistical classification framework was developed to diagnose cytomegalovirus status using the catalog of TCR beta chain sequences. V and J gene assignment, in a later analysis, came from comparing TCR nucleotide sequences with IMGT/GENE-DB human TR gene sequences. Using the TCRdist pipeline, a later analysis assigned CDR3 sequences along with most-parsimonious VDJ recombination scenarios. In a later analysis, each TCR beta chain was defined by its CDR3 amino acid sequence together with its V-gene family, and reads without a unique V-gene family were excluded. A later analysis removed 592 highly shared, low-generation-probability nucleotide sequences to deal with suspected cross-contamination and a sequencing artifact. A later analysis calculated a clonal expansion index for each public chain from normalized within-repertoire ranks of inferred template counts. In a later analysis, generation probabilities were computed using a VDJ recombination model fitted to out-of-frame rearrangements, and the results were checked against IGoR. Hypergeometric tests were used in a later analysis to score TCR-TCR, TCR-HLA and TCR-CMV co-occurrence, with a repertoire-size bias correction applied to the TCR pairs. A later analysis estimated false discovery rates by permuting HLA or CMV assignments 20 times. In a later analysis, co-occurring TCRs were grouped using DBSCAN, and TCRdist sequence similarity was added for clustering within HLA-allele-positive subsets. For co-occurrence clustering, repertoires with fewer than 30,000 or more than 120,000 public chains were excluded, along with four to six repertoires with anomalous nucleotide sharing. The immuneACCESS repertoire file appears here via TCRdb, limited to in-frame rearrangements. These files lack a portion of the clones; in checked studies, under half of the deficit traces to unresolved V genes, and the cause of the others is not known. The V and J calls and clone size are taken from that table; D and trimming were inferred from the DNA. Present in this sample are 140,000 to 150,000 clones, 70% to 90% of which were seen just once. The ten most abundant clones make up about 4.3% of the sample.

The cohort consisted of some 730 healthy bone marrow donors. At the time of sampling, every cohort member was nominally healthy, though immune exposures that went unrecorded were likely present. The donor tested CMV seropositive and was one of the 289 seropositive cohort members. Every donor gave a peripheral blood sample, and the peripheral blood mononuclear cells from that sample were used for TCR beta sequencing. The Qiagen DNeasy Blood Extraction Kit was used to extract genomic DNA from the blood cell samples. The source of the sample is a study of cytomegalovirus exposure and HLA in healthy donors (dated by TCRdb to 2015 to 2018). Turning to the overall study: According to an earlier analysis of a few hundred of the donors, about 179 million T cells yielded 100 million or so unique TCR beta sequences and less than 300 Gb of sequence data. An early release that covered fewer than 750 HLA-typed donors contained about 300 gigabases of sequencing data and roughly 84 million unique TCR sequences. Of the approximately 370 genotyped donors, less than 90% were placed in the genetic ancestry cluster associated with self-reported Caucasian donors. The aim of the study was to test whether cataloging public T cell receptors could identify signatures of past pathogen exposure. The study profiled the T cell repertoires of under 700 subjects by immunosequencing and related them to cytomegalovirus serostatus. Besides the first cohort of 500 to 700 subjects, a separate validation cohort made up of 95 to 150 different subjects was used. The study combined high-throughput TCR immunosequencing, statistical association of individual TCRs with disease status, and machine learning to predict cytomegalovirus infection status. To study patterns of TCR occurrence, a later analysis re-analyzed previously published TCR beta repertoires from several hundred donors and added high-resolution HLA genotyping. Rather than drawing on any new phenotypic data, the later analysis identified candidate immune exposures from TCR beta sequences and the way those sequences occurred across donors. An earlier analysis of 450 to 750 of the donors used high-throughput TCR beta sequencing to judge whether each TCR beta V gene segment behaved as functional or pseudogenic. Donor age, sex, ethnicity and CMV serostatus were collected together with the repertoire data. Genome-wide SNP genotypes for about three fifths of the 666 donors were used in a later genetic analysis, which treated that subset as a discovery cohort. All discovery cohort repertoires had been generated using a single sequencing platform. Class I and class II HLA loci were covered by the typing at four-digit resolution. The number of typed donors differed by locus: about 620-640 for A, B, C, DRB1 and DQB1; about 520 for DQA1; 606 for DPA1; and about 450 for DPB1. Several DR-DQ haplotypes were treated as single units for association and clustering because of strong linkage in the cohort. On average, roughly 200,000 unique TCR beta nucleotide sequences were sequenced per donor among roughly 430 genotyped donors of the cohort, with roughly 18% of those sequences being non-productive. The investigation overall reported the following: Several of the top co-occurrence clusters appeared to be linked to parvovirus B19, influenza, CMV and Epstein-Barr virus, according to a later analysis. A further reported finding was that TCR beta sequences accurately predicted the HLA-A and HLA-B alleles for most subjects in the first cohort. A later genetic analysis associated a missense DCLRE1C variant with V-gene and J-gene trimming of TCR beta chains, and an independent cohort replicated the association. A later analysis found that HLA-associated TCR beta chains were more clonally expanded and had lower generation probabilities than equally common non-associated chains. Sequencing depth was assumed to be roughly uniform across donors in the presence/absence analyses, though that assumption may not hold. The authors suggested that the approach could potentially be extended to other disease states and immunological phenotypes. In vitro tests confirmed that three of the cytomegalovirus-associated TCR beta chains recognize cytomegalovirus antigens. Compared with the roughly 710-donor mean, donors in an Asian-associated ancestry cluster had fewer N-insertions in productive TCRs, according to a later genetic analysis. When HLA alleles, especially DR and DQ, strongly co-occurred, TCR associations were difficult to assign to individual alleles. In the study, about 150 TCR beta chains were listed as associated with cytomegalovirus. At a false discovery rate of 0.05, a later analysis linked 16,951 TCR beta sequences to specific HLA alleles. A later analysis found that most CMV-associated TCR beta chains appeared HLA-restricted, with HLA associations seemingly driven largely by CMV exposure. The classifier was reported to diagnose cytomegalovirus status with high specificity and sensitivity in both the original cohort and the validation cohort. Correlated functional status among segregating V segments might reflect linkage disequilibrium, but an unknown experimental factor could not be ruled out. Roughly 15 rarely observed V segments, including chromosome 9 orphons, were excluded from the earlier analysis of some 590 of the donors because counts were too low. Most TCR sequences were seen in very few donors, while some public TCRs were found in many individuals. Only TCR beta chains were sequenced in this cohort, and the absence of alpha or paired-chain data limited detectable features. According to a later analysis, TCR association rates differed among HLA loci, with DRB1 alleles showing the most associated TCRs and HLA-C alleles showing the fewest. A cluster of highly shared sequence variants was judged likely to be a technical artifact of the sequencing pipeline. Because some donors lacked HLA typing at each locus, the association tests relied only on the typed subset. Immune exposure information for the cohort was limited to CMV serostatus. The 87-base-pair reads could not distinguish some IMGT-functional V segments, including TRBV6-2 and TRBV6-3, so those segments were excluded. An earlier analysis of roughly 570 of the donors showed that most TCR beta V segments appeared in productive rearrangements either about 90% or about 30% of the time, which broadly matched IMGT annotations.

The CDR3 contains 17 residues, cysteine and phenylalanine counted. CDR3 DNA is the only sequence kept; it has 51 bases, read in frame from the first base. CDR1 MNHEY and CDR2 SMNVEV were looked up in the germline V gene (reference sequence). After removal of 6 bases from V and 1 base from J, the junction retains 10 bases not matched to a gene. This sequence was found in a woman in her thirties or forties in good health and CMV-seropositive. The sequenced material came from PBMCs. The V and J genes are TRBV27 and TRBJ1-4; TRBD1 lines up with 8 middle nucleotides. The encoded CDR3 is CASRARTGRRTNEKLFF. The DNA sequence follows: TGTGCCAGCAGAGCCAGGACAGGGCGAAGAACTAATGAAAAACTGTTTTTT.